These 15 T cell receptor beta chains were sequenced from one sample in a study of identical twins. A single record per CDR3 protein comes from TCRdb applying MiXCR to the 5' RACE reads. The table lists around 570,000 distinct CDR3 sequences, just under 10% of them singletons. This same sample was also part of a study on yellow fever vaccine responses in identical twins.

Specimen: PBMCs. The receptors come from a woman under 30 in good health.

This clonotype was counted at least ten times. The CDR3 nucleotides are TGTGCCAGCAGACAAAGGGATCGGAAAACCTACGAGCAGTACTTC. Translating gives CASRQRDRKTYEQYF. The J gene is TRBJ2-7, the V gene TRBV7-9; D remains unclear. The CDR3 runs 15 residues. V shed 6 bases and J shed 2 bases, with 17 bases lying between them. Germline loops: CDR1 SEHNR, CDR2 FQNEAQ (reference sequence).

This clonotype came up a few times. The chain is built from TRBV7-8 and TRBJ1-2; TRBD1 agrees at 7 bases. The CDR3 spans 12 residues. CDR1 and CDR2 (germline): SGHVS, FQNEAQ. Trimming took 5 bases from V and 8 from J; bases not matched to a gene: 5. For the CDR3, the DNA is TGTGCCAGCAGCCCGACAGGGCGCGGCTACACCTTC. Protein: CASSPTGRGYTF.

This clonotype has just a few counts. The chain recombines TRBV20-1 with TRBJ2-5; D is unresolved. Trimming stripped 7 bases from V and 0 bases from J, with 6 bases between. In germline, CDR1 is DFQATT, CDR2 SNEGSKA (reference sequence). The length of the CDR3 is 11 residues. CDR3 amino acids: CSVWYQETQYF. The CDR3, as DNA: TGCAGTGTTTGGTACCAAGAGACCCAGTACTTC.

This chain joins TRBV13 and TRBJ2-5, with 12 bases that match TRBD2. The CDR3 contains 15 residues. Germline CDR1 reads PRHDT; CDR2 reads FYEKMQ (reference sequence). V was clipped by 5 bases and J by 5 bases; unmatched bases: 6. CDR3 loop: CASSHRLAGAETQYF. CDR3 DNA sequence: TGTGCCAGCAGCCACAGACTAGCGGGAGCGGAGACCCAGTACTTC. The entire variable domain, with the rest obtained from reference TRBV13 and TRBJ2-5, is as follows: AAGVIQSPRHLIKEKRETATLKCYPIPRHDTVYWYQQGPGQDPQFLISFYEKMQSDKGSIPDRFSAQQFSDYHSELNMSSLELGDSALYFCASSHRLAGAETQYFGPGTRLLVL.

There are many counts of this clonotype. The chain is built from TRBV29-1 and TRBJ1-2; no clear D gene. Between the trimmed V and J ends, which lost 2 bases and 1 base, there was a span of 8 bases. Germline CDR1 SQVTM, CDR2 ANQGSEA. The CDR3 runs 13 residues. The CDR3 loop reads CSVERKINYGYTF. CDR3 coding DNA: TGCAGCGTTGAACGGAAGATTAACTATGGCTACACCTTC.

The rearrangement links TRBV20-1 to TRBJ2-3, with D possibly TRBD1 on 6 matching bases. This CDR3 contains 15 residues. The germline V gene encodes CDR1 DFQATT and CDR2 SNEGSKA (reference sequence). Trimming removed 0 bases from V and 2 bases from J, with 12 bases in between. The CDR3: CSARDLDRTTDTQYF. The CDR3 DNA reads TGCAGTGCTAGAGACCTGGACAGAACCACAGATACGCAGTATTTT.

This clonotype appeared a few times. The V gene is TRBV20-1, the J gene TRBJ2-5; 10 bases are a match to TRBD2. Unmatched junction bases numbered 9, after V lost 6 bases and J lost 5 bases. This CDR3 has 14 amino acids. The germline gives CDR1 DFQATT, CDR2 SNEGSKA (reference sequence). The CDR3 reads CSAPPGTSVETQYF. In DNA form, the CDR3 reads TGCAGTGCCCCTCCCGGGACTAGCGTGGAGACCCAGTACTTC.

This clonotype has a count of ten or more. This chain joins TRBV12-3 or TRBV12-4 and TRBJ1-4; 9 nucleotides align to TRBD1. Trimming cost V 5 bases and J 8 bases; bases outside gene matches: 9. This CDR3 spans 15 amino acids. As DNA, the CDR3 is TGTGCCAGCAGTATGACTCCGACAGGGGGGGAAAAACTGTTTTTT. As protein: CASSMTPTGGEKLFF.

The sample holds a few counts of this clonotype. The V gene is TRBV7-2, the J gene TRBJ2-7, with 8 nucleotides matching TRBD2. This CDR3 is built from 15 residues. Germline CDR1 SGHTA, CDR2 FQGNSA. The junction had 5 bases not matched to a gene; V was cut back by 1 base and J by 3 bases. Here the CDR3 DNA reads TGTGCCAGCAGCTTAGAGCGGAGCGGGGGCTACGAGCAGTACTTC. It encodes CASSLERSGGYEQYF.

The chain combines TRBV19 with TRBJ1-1; TRBD1 might be the D (5 bases). Trimming cost V 9 bases and J 1 base, with 12 bases left between them. The CDR3 spans 13 residues. Germline CDR1 is LNHDA and CDR2 is SQIVND (reference sequence). Written as DNA, the CDR3 is TGTGCCAGCATCAGGGAGGGGAACACTGAAGCTTTCTTT. Translating gives CASIREGNTEAFF.

The V and J genes are TRBV7-2 and TRBJ1-2; 10 nucleotides match TRBD1. V shed 5 bases and J 3 bases; nucleotides not matched to a gene: 3. This CDR3 comprises 14 residues. The V gene's germline CDR1 is SGHTA and CDR2 FQGNSA. The CDR3 DNA reads as TGTGCCAGCAGCCTGACAGGGGGCGACTATGGCTACACCTTC. Protein product: CASSLTGGDYGYTF. The entire variable domain, with the rest obtained from reference TRBV7-2 and TRBJ1-2, is as follows: GAGVSQSPSNKVTEKGKDVELRCDPISGHTALYWYRQSLGQGLEFLIYFQGNSAPDKSGLPSDRFSAERTGGSVSTLTIQRTQQEDSAVYLCASSLTGGDYGYTFGSGTRLTVV.

This clonotype was picked up a small number of times. This chain links TRBV30 with TRBJ2-7; perhaps TRBD1 as D (5 bases). Germline V gene lookup returns CDR1 GTSNPN and CDR2 SVGIG (reference sequence). Between the trimmed V and J ends, which lost 0 bases and 6 bases, there was a span of 18 bases. The length of the CDR3 is 15 residues. CDR3: CAWSVASRFRGEQYF. CDR3 nucleotides: TGTGCCTGGAGTGTAGCTTCCCGCTTTAGGGGCGAGCAGTACTTC.

This clonotype was seen ten or more times. The V gene is TRBV10-3, the J gene TRBJ2-2; 8 bases line up with TRBD2. V trimming: 3 bases; J trimming: 1 base; junction bases outside the gene matches: 1. CDR1 ENHRY and CDR2 SYGVKD come from the germline V gene. This CDR3 has 15 amino acids. The CDR3 DNA reads TGTGCCATCAGTGAAACTAGCGGGAACACCGGGGAGCTGTTTTTT. It translates to CAISETSGNTGELFF.

This clonotype has more than one count but fewer than ten. This chain links TRBV28 with TRBJ1-2, with no clear D. Germline V gene data show CDR1 as MDHEN and CDR2 as SYDVKM. CDR3 length: 13 amino acids. V was trimmed by 5 bases and J by 5 bases, leaving 12 bases between them. The chain's CDR3 is CASSADPRYGYTF. CDR3 bases: TGTGCCAGCAGTGCCGACCCCCGGTATGGCTACACCTTC.

This clonotype was detected a few times. This chain joins TRBV15 and TRBJ2-1; no definite D call. V gave up 4 bases and J gave up 1 base, with 11 bases separating them. The CDR3 covers 15 residues. Germline loops: CDR1 LNHNV, CDR2 YYDKDF (reference sequence). The DNA of the CDR3 is TGTGCCACCAGCACGGTTTCGGTGTCCTACAATGAGCAGTTCTTC. It encodes CATSTVSVSYNEQFF.